One and the same sample provided the 15 T cell receptor beta chains below, sequenced in a study of blood T cell repertoires in COVID-19 (dated by TCRdb to about 2020). Library method: the immunoSEQ multiplex PCR assay. Sourced from immuneACCESS, this table was stored by TCRdb with only in-frame sequences that have V and J called. A share of the clones is absent; for the studies checked, an unresolved V gene accounts for under half, and the remainder has no known explanation. For this sample the table gives more than 85,000 clones, of which around four fifths were detected only once. The ten top clones hold just under 10% of the sample. The sequenced sample consisted of peripheral blood. The source is a man between 40 and 49 years old with active or convalescent COVID-19.

The gene calls are TRBV18 and TRBJ2-5; TRBD1 matches 7 bases. Germline assignment: CDR1 KGHSH and CDR2 LQKENI. The trim removed 8 bases at V and 5 bases at J, leaving 8 bases unmatched. CDR3 size: 13 residues. DNA for the CDR3: TGTGCCAGCACCAGGGGGTCAGGGGAGACCCAGTACTTC. Its translation: CASTRGSGETQYF.

This clone was counted only a few times. The V and J genes are TRBV25-1 and TRBJ2-7, with D unclear. Trimming took off 5 bases at V and 3 bases at J, with 2 bases between the two ends. Germline lookup yields CDR1 MGHDK and CDR2 SYGVNS. This CDR3 has 10 residues. CDR3 sequence: CASSHYEQYF. CDR3 nucleotide sequence: TGTGCCAGCAGTCACTACGAGCAGTACTTC.

This clone was seen a single time. This sequence joins TRBV5-4 and TRBJ2-5; 7 nucleotides agree with TRBD2. The trim removed 1 base at V and 2 bases at J, leaving 8 bases unmatched. The CDR3 covers 16 residues. Germline CDR1 and CDR2: SGHNT and YYREEE (reference sequence). DNA of the CDR3: TGTGCCAGCAGCTTGTCCCTTTCGGGGGGACAAGAGACCCAGTACTTC. Translated: CASSLSLSGGQETQYF.

There are many counts of this clone. The chain employs TRBV6-5 and TRBJ1-6, with a possible D match to TRBD1 (6 bases). This CDR3 spans 13 amino acids. Trimming left V 7 bases short and J 9 bases short, with 13 bases between. Germline CDR1 MNHEY, CDR2 SVGAGI. The CDR3 spells CASNPRGPSPLHF. In nucleotides, the CDR3 is TGTGCCAGCAACCCCAGGGGACCTTCACCCCTCCACTTT.

As DNA, the CDR3 is TGTGCCAGTAGTATTTCAGGGACAGGGAATTCACCCCTCCACTTT. It translates to CASSISGTGNSPLHF. The chain combines TRBV19 with TRBJ1-6; 9 nucleotides match TRBD1. With V trimmed by 3 bases and J by 7 bases, 4 bases remained unmatched. Germline V gene lookup returns CDR1 LNHDA and CDR2 SQIVND (reference sequence). The CDR3 is 15 amino acids.

This clone came up once. J is TRBJ2-4 and V is TRBV6-2 or TRBV6-3, with 14 bases that match TRBD2. Germline lookup yields CDR1 MNHEY and CDR2 SVGEGT. The CDR3 runs to 18 residues. V shed 5 bases and J 0 bases; nucleotides not matched to a gene: 6. CDR3 region: CASSKGTSGGLAKNIQYF. The CDR3 nucleotides read TGTGCCAGCAGTAAAGGGACTAGCGGGGGCCTAGCCAAAAACATTCAGTACTTC.

The V and J genes are TRBV5-4 and TRBJ1-2; TRBD1 matches at 7 bases. J lost 10 bases, V lost 1 base, and 7 bases had no gene match. The CDR3 runs to 13 residues. CDR1 and CDR2 from the germline V gene are SGHNT and YYREEE (reference sequence). This chain's CDR3 is CASSLTSGTDYTF. CDR3 DNA sequence: TGTGCCAGCAGCTTGACCTCCGGGACAGACTACACCTTC.

This rearrangement joins TRBV7-2 to TRBJ2-7, with D unclear. CDR3 length: 14 amino acids. With 2 bases removed from V and 0 bases from J, the gap between germline ends came to 8 bases. Germline V CDR1 and CDR2: SGHTA, FQGNSA. Here the CDR3 reads CASSLNWSSYEQYF. CDR3 sequence (DNA): TGTGCCAGCAGCTTAAACTGGAGCTCCTACGAGCAGTACTTC.

This clone was counted between two and nine times. The gene calls are TRBV10-3 and TRBJ1-1, with TRBD1 matching 8 bases. CDR1 and CDR2 from the germline V gene are ENHRY and SYGVKD. With V trimmed by 11 bases and J by 1 base, 6 bases remained unmatched. This CDR3 comprises 13 residues. The CDR3 reads CACRTGQNTEAFF. In DNA form, the CDR3 reads TGTGCCTGCCGGACAGGGCAGAACACTGAAGCTTTCTTT.

This chain links TRBV6-2 or TRBV6-3 with TRBJ2-7; TRBD2 matches at 8 bases. V shed 2 bases, J shed 4 bases, and the junction held 7 bases outside the gene matches. The germline CDR1 and CDR2 sequences are MNHEY and SVGEGT. This CDR3 is built from 15 residues. The CDR3 loop reads CASSYGRGASYEQYF. The CDR3 DNA reads as TGTGCCAGCAGTTACGGGCGGGGGGCCTCATACGAGCAGTACTTC.

This clone was observed a handful of times. This rearrangement joins TRBV5-1 to TRBJ1-2; TRBD1 matches 7 bases. Germline V CDR1 and CDR2: SGHRS, YFSETQ. V gave up 3 bases and J gave up 7 bases; unmatched junction bases: 12. This CDR3 contains 15 residues. CDR3 in DNA: TGCGCCAGCAGCTCGACAGGGAACGAAGGGGGTGGCTACACCTTC. Protein product: CASSSTGNEGGGYTF. The complete variable domain, with remaining parts taken from reference TRBV5-1 and TRBJ1-2, reads KAGVTQTPRYLIKTRGQQVTLSCSPISGHRSVSWYQQTPGQGLQFLFEYFSETQRNKGNFPGRFSGRQFSNSRSEMNVSTLELGDSALYLCASSSTGNEGGGYTFGSGTRLTVV.

This clone has only one observation. V is TRBV6-5 and J is TRBJ2-7, with a tentative D call TRBD1 (6 bases). From germline, CDR1 is MNHEY and CDR2 SVGAGI. V gave up 7 bases and J gave up 2 bases, with 9 bases separating them. This CDR3 spans 12 amino acids. In DNA form, the CDR3 reads TGTGCCAGCACAGGGGCCACCTACGAGCAGTACTTC. Translating gives CASTGATYEQYF.

The chain joins TRBV4-2 to TRBJ1-1, with D possibly matching TRBD1 (6 bases). The CDR3 has 17 amino acids. V was cut by 0 bases and J by 4 bases, with 18 bases left in between. From germline, CDR1 is LGHNA and CDR2 YNFKEQ. The CDR3 DNA follows: TGTGCCAGCAGCCAAGATGGGCGGGGGGCTCTGATCACTGAAGCTTTCTTT. Its translation: CASSQDGRGALITEAFF.

The V call is TRBV19, the J call TRBJ1-5, with 11 bases matching TRBD1. The V gene end was trimmed by 7 bases and the J gene end by 6 bases; junction bases not matched to a gene: 8. CDR1 and CDR2 from the germline V gene are LNHDA and SQIVND (reference sequence). The CDR3 sequence is 15 residues long. This CDR3 reads CASMWTGGAGQPQHF. The CDR3 DNA sequence: TGTGCCAGTATGTGGACAGGGGGCGCGGGTCAGCCCCAGCATTTT.

The chain employs TRBV19 and TRBJ2-5; the match to TRBD1 covers 10 bases. The CDR3 has 17 residues. Germline V lookup: CDR1 LNHDA, CDR2 SQIVND (reference sequence). V lost 3 bases, J lost 1 base, and 8 bases stayed unmatched. CDR3 nucleotide sequence: TGTGCCAGTAGTATTCTGGGGACAGGGGAACTCCAAGAGACCCAGTACTTC. It translates to CASSILGTGELQETQYF.